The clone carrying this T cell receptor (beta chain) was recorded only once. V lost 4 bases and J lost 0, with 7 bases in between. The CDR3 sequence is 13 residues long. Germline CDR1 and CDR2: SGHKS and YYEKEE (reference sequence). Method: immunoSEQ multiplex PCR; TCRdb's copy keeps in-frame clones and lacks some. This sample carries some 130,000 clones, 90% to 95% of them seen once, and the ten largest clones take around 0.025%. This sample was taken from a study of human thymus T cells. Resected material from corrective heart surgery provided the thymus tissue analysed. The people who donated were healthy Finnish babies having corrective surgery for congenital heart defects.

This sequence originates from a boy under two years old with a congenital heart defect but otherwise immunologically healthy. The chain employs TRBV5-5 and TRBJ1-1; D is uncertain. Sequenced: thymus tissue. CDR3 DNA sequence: TGTGCCAGCAGCACCTGGTTGAACACTGAAGCTTTCTTT. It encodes CASSTWLNTEAFF.